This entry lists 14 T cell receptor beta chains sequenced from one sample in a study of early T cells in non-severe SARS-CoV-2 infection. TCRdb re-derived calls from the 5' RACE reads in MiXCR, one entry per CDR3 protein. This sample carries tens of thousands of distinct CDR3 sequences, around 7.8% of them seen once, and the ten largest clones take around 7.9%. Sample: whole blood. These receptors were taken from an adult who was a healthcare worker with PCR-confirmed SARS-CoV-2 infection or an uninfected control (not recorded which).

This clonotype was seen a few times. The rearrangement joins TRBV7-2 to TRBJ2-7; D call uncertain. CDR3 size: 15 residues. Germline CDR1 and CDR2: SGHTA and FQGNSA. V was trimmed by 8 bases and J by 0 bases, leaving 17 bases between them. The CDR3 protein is CASATAAQISYEQYF. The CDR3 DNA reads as TGTGCCAGCGCTACAGCCGCTCAGATCTCCTACGAGCAGTACTTC.

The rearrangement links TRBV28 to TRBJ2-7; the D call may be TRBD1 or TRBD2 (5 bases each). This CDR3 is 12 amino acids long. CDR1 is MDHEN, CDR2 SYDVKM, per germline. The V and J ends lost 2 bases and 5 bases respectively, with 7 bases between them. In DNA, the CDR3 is TGTGCCAGCAGTTTAGAGGGGCACGAGCAGTACTTC. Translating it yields CASSLEGHEQYF.

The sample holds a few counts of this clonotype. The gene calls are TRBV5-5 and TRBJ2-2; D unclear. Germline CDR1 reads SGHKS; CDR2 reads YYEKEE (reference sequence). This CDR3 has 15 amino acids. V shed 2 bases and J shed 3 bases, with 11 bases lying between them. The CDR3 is CASSLRAAHTGELFF. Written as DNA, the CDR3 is TGTGCCAGCAGCTTACGGGCCGCTCACACCGGGGAGCTGTTTTTT.

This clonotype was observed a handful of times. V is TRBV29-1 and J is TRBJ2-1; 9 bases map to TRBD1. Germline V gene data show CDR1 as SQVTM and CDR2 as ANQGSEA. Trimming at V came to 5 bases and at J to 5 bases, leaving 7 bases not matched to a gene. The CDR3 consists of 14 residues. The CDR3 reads CSVYGTGSDNEQFF. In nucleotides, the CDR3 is TGCAGCGTTTACGGGACAGGGAGCGACAATGAGCAGTTCTTC.

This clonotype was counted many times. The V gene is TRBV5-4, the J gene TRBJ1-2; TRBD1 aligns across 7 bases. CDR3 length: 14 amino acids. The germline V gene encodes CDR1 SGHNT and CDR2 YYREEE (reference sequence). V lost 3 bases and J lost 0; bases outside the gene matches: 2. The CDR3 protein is CASSWDSSNYGYTF. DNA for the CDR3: TGTGCCAGCAGCTGGGACAGCTCTAACTATGGCTACACCTTC.

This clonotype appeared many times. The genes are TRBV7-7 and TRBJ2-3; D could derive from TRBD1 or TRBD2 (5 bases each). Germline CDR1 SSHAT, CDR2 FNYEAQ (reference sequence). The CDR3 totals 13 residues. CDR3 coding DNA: TGTGCTAGCGCGGGCAGGGAAGCAGATACGCAGTATTTT. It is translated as CASAGREADTQYF.

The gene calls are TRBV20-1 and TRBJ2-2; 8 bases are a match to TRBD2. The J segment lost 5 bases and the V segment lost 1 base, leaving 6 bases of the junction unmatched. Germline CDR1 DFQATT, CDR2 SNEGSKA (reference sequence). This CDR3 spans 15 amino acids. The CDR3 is CSARVRGGRTGELFF. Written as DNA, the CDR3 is TGCAGTGCTAGAGTCCGCGGGGGGCGAACCGGGGAGCTGTTTTTT.

The DNA for the CDR3 is TGTGCCAGCAGAACCGGGACAGGGGGAAATCAGCCCCAGCATTTT. Translated: CASRTGTGGNQPQHF. The chain employs TRBV7-2 and TRBJ1-5; TRBD1 matches 11 bases. CDR3 length: 15 amino acids. V was clipped by 6 bases and J by 4 bases; unmatched bases: 5. The germline V gene has CDR1 SGHTA and CDR2 FQGNSA.

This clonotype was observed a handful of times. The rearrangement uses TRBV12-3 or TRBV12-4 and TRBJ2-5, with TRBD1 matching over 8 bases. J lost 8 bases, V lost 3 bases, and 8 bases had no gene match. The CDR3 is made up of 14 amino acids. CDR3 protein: CASSLSDTGGTQYF. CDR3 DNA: TGTGCCAGCAGTTTGTCCGACACAGGGGGTACCCAGTACTTC.

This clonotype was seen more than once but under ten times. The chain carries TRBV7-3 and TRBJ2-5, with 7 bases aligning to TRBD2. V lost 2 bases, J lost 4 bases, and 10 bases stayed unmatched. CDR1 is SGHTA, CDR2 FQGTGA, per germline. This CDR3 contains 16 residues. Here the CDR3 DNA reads TGTGCCAGCAGCTTACGAGGCGGGGGTGTCACAGAGACCCAGTACTTC. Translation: CASSLRGGGVTETQYF.

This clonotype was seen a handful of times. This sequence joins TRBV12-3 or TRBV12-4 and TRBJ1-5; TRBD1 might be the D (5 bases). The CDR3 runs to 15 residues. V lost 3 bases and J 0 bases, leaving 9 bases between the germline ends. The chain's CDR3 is CASSLTAYSNQPQHF. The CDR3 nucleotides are TGTGCCAGCAGTTTGACAGCTTATAGCAATCAGCCCCAGCATTTT.

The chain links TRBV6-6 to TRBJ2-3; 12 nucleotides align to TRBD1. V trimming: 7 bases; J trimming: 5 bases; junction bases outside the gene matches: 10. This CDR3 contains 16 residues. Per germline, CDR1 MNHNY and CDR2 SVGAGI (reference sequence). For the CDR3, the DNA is TGTGCCAGCATTCCGGGACAGGGGGCGCAGGGAGATACGCAGTATTTT. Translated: CASIPGQGAQGDTQYF.

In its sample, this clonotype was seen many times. CDR3 in amino acids: CASRQRSSYEQYF. The CDR3 region has the DNA TGTGCCAGCCGTCAGAGGAGTTCCTACGAGCAGTACTTC. The rearrangement uses TRBV5-6 and TRBJ2-7; D remains ambiguous. CDR1 and CDR2 (germline): SGHDT, YYEEEE. The V and J ends lost 7 bases and 1 base respectively, with 12 bases between them. The CDR3 loop spans 13 amino acids.

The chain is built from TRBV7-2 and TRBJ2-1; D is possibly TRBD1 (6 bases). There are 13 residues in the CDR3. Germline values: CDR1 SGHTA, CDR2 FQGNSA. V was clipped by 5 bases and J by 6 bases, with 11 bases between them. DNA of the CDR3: TGTGCCAGCAGCACAAACAGGGTCAATGAGCAGTTCTTC. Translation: CASSTNRVNEQFF.